The clone carrying this T cell receptor beta chain was seen once. Its target is unknown. This CDR3 contains 14 residues. V gave up 0 bases and J gave up 0 bases, with 5 bases separating them. Germline V lookup: CDR1 SGHTA, CDR2 FQGTGA. The data are from a study of STAT5B mutations in CD4+ large granular lymphocyte leukemia. Study findings and constraints: Without HLA matching, higher CD4+ than CD8+ T-LGLL clonality could reflect small sample size. Compared with healthy controls (2/35), patient top clones favored TRBV06 (8/27).

Repertoires were generated with immunoSEQ multiplex PCR, while TCRdb's copy carries only in-frame clones and drops some. The sample gives more than 20,000 clones, 81% of which show up once; 0.25% to 0.35% is in the top ten. The specimen was CD4+ T cells from blood buffy coats. This clonotype was sampled from a human donor in good health. V is TRBV7-3 and J is TRBJ1-1; D unclear. The chain's CDR3 is CASSLTRVNTEAFF. CDR3 bases: TGTGCCAGCAGCTTAACGAGGGTGAACACTGAAGCTTTCTTT.